What follows are 18 T cell receptor beta chains derived from one specimen sequenced in a study of blood T cell repertoires in COVID-19 (dated by TCRdb to the early 2020s). Library method: the immunoSEQ multiplex PCR assay. TCRdb holds this immuneACCESS table with in-frame rearrangements only. Some clones are missing; in checked studies, unresolved V genes explain under half, and the rest has no known cause. The sample data list roughly 200,000 clones, and approximately 80% of these were observed just once. The leading ten clones occupy 8.5% to 10% of the sample. Material for sequencing was peripheral blood. These receptors originate from a woman between 50 and 59 years old with active or convalescent COVID-19.

The chain links TRBV6-6 to TRBJ2-1; no reliable D call. This CDR3 spans 16 amino acids. Trimming pared 2 bases from V and 3 bases from J, leaving 14 bases between. Per germline, CDR1 MNHNY and CDR2 SVGAGI (reference sequence). CDR3 DNA: TGTGCCAGCAGTTACGCTGCGGATGTCGTCTACAATGAGCAGTTCTTC. It is translated as CASSYAADVVYNEQFF.

V and J are TRBV11-3 and TRBJ2-3; 11 bases align to TRBD1. V lost 3 bases and J lost 1; bases outside the gene matches: 6. Germline assignment: CDR1 SGHNT and CDR2 YENEEA. CDR3 length equals 17 residues. The CDR3 loop is CASSLGQGVRGTDTQYF. CDR3 in DNA: TGTGCCAGCAGCTTGGGACAGGGGGTAAGGGGCACAGATACGCAGTATTTT.

In this sample, this clone turned up once. The CDR3 coding sequence is TGTGCCAGCAGCCAAAGGGCTAGCGGAGATAATGAGCAGTTCTTC. It yields the protein CASSQRASGDNEQFF. The chain employs TRBV3-1 (or the pseudogene TRBV3-2) and TRBJ2-1; 7 bases agree with TRBD2. Per germline, CDR1 LGHDT and CDR2 YNNKEL (reference sequence). The CDR3 loop spans 15 amino acids. V trimming: 2 bases; J trimming: 7 bases; junction bases outside the gene matches: 8.

V gene TRBV6-6 combines with J gene TRBJ2-3, with 9 bases that match TRBD2. This CDR3 has 18 residues. The germline V gene has CDR1 MNHNY and CDR2 SVGAGI (reference sequence). The junction had 17 bases not matched to a gene; V was cut back by 5 bases and J by 5 bases. In nucleotides, the CDR3 is TGTGCCAGCAGTCCTCCTGTGGGCGGGGGGGCCCAAAAAGATACGCAGTATTTT. This codes for CASSPPVGGGAQKDTQYF.

This chain links TRBV4-2 with TRBJ1-1, with 8 bases identical to TRBD1. Germline V gene sequence: CDR1 LGHNA, CDR2 YNFKEQ. There are 14 residues in the CDR3. The trim removed 4 bases at V and 5 bases at J, leaving 6 bases unmatched. The CDR3 loop is CASSPPRQGTEAFF. The CDR3, as DNA: TGTGCCAGCAGCCCCCCCCGACAGGGGACTGAAGCTTTCTTT.

V gene TRBV29-1 combines with J gene TRBJ2-7; no reliable D call. Germline-derived CDR1 and CDR2 are SQVTM and ANQGSEA. The V and J ends lost 6 bases and 1 base respectively, with 10 bases between them. This CDR3 has 12 amino acids. Written as DNA, the CDR3 is TGCAGCGTCCTCCGCGGATCCTACGAGCAGTACTTC. Protein product: CSVLRGSYEQYF.

The chain carries TRBV7-9 and TRBJ1-4; 9 positions match TRBD1. V shed 5 bases and J 8 bases; nucleotides not matched to a gene: 6. The germline V gene encodes CDR1 SEHNR and CDR2 FQNEAQ (reference sequence). This CDR3 is 14 amino acids long. CDR3 in amino acids: CASSPRDRDEKLFF. The DNA for the CDR3 is TGTGCCAGCAGCCCGAGGGACAGGGACGAAAAACTGTTTTTT.

This clone was seen once. The J gene is TRBJ1-1, the V gene TRBV6-1; TRBD1 is a possible D gene (5 bases). Germline V gives CDR1 MNHNS, CDR2 SASEGT. The V end lost 2 bases, the J end lost 11 bases, and 12 bases lay between the germline ends. The CDR3 has 12 residues. The chain's CDR3 is CASSEIGRGAFF. For the CDR3, the DNA is TGTGCCAGCAGTGAAATCGGTCGGGGGGCTTTCTTT.

The rearrangement links TRBV24-1 to TRBJ2-7; 7 positions match TRBD2. Germline V gives CDR1 KGHDR, CDR2 SFDVKD. The CDR3 runs to 14 residues. Unmatched junction bases numbered 9, after V lost 9 bases and J lost 2 bases. CDR3 region: CATDPSSGPYEQYF. Here the CDR3 DNA reads TGTGCCACCGACCCCTCTAGCGGCCCCTACGAGCAGTACTTC.

Here the CDR3 DNA reads TGTGCCAGCAGTTTGGTTGGACAGGGACGTCGGGGCTACACCTTC. Protein sequence: CASSLVGQGRRGYTF. The chain carries TRBV28 and TRBJ1-2; 8 nucleotides line up with TRBD1. Per germline, CDR1 MDHEN and CDR2 SYDVKM. V shed 3 bases and J 8 bases; nucleotides not matched to a gene: 11. The CDR3 length is 15 residues.

The V and J genes are TRBV6-2 or TRBV6-3 and TRBJ2-3, with D unresolved. CDR1 MNHEY and CDR2 SVGEGT come from the germline V gene. This CDR3 has 11 residues. The ends were cut back, 3 bases at V and 5 bases at J, with 3 bases in the middle. In nucleotides, the CDR3 is TGTGCCAGCAGTTATCAAGATACGCAGTATTTT. It codes for CASSYQDTQYF.

J is TRBJ1-1 and V is TRBV7-6; 9 bases are shared with TRBD1. V was clipped by 5 bases and J by 0 bases; unmatched bases: 7. The CDR3 contains 16 residues. Germline CDR1 reads SGHVS; CDR2 reads FNYEAQ. The CDR3 reads CASSLRTGAMNTEAFF. CDR3 sequence (DNA): TGTGCCAGCAGCCTCAGGACAGGGGCCATGAACACTGAAGCTTTCTTT.

The V call is TRBV28, the J call TRBJ2-4, with 9 bases that match TRBD2. The V gene end was trimmed by 7 bases and the J gene end by 6 bases; junction bases not matched to a gene: 25. CDR1 is MDHEN, CDR2 SYDVKM, per germline. There are 20 residues in the CDR3. The CDR3 here is CASTPLTMARGGGLANIQYF. The CDR3 coding sequence is TGTGCCAGCACCCCTCTTACCATGGCGAGGGGTGGGGGACTAGCAAACATTCAGTACTTC.

The chain combines TRBV7-2 with TRBJ1-4; D is unresolved. Germline values: CDR1 SGHTA, CDR2 FQGNSA. The CDR3 is 14 residues long. V was cut by 2 bases and J by 4 bases, with 8 bases left in between. CDR3 bases: TGTGCCAGCAGCTTAAATGCGGTTAATGAAAAACTGTTTTTT. Its protein is CASSLNAVNEKLFF.

CDR3 coding DNA: TGTGCCAGCAGTGTAGGGGGTAGCACAGATACGCAGTATTTT. Protein sequence: CASSVGGSTDTQYF. The genes are TRBV2 and TRBJ2-3; D is perhaps TRBD1 (6 bases). The V end lost 4 bases, the J end lost 0 bases, and 8 bases lay between the germline ends. Germline-derived CDR1 and CDR2 are SNHLY and FYNNEI. CDR3 size: 14 residues.

V usage is TRBV3-1 (or the pseudogene TRBV3-2) and J usage is TRBJ2-5, with TRBD2 as a possible D gene (5 bases). The CDR3 spans 13 residues. V was cut by 1 base and J by 9 bases, with 12 bases left in between. Germline lookup yields CDR1 LGHDT and CDR2 YNNKEL (reference sequence). The CDR3 here is CASSQGTAWAQYF. In nucleotides, the CDR3 is TGTGCCAGCAGCCAAGGGACTGCGTGGGCCCAGTACTTC.

This sequence joins TRBV13 and TRBJ1-2; the D gene is possibly TRBD1 (6 bases). The CDR3 is 15 amino acids. V lost 6 bases to trimming and J lost 0 bases, with 14 bases between them. Germline assignment: CDR1 PRHDT and CDR2 FYEKMQ (reference sequence). CDR3 in DNA: TGTGCCAGCAGTCACCTACAGGGCACTAACTATGGCTACACCTTC. The encoded protein is CASSHLQGTNYGYTF.

This clone was seen more than once but under ten times. V and J are TRBV3-1 (or the pseudogene TRBV3-2) and TRBJ2-5; TRBD2 might be the D (5 bases). Germline assignment: CDR1 LGHDT and CDR2 YNNKEL (reference sequence). The CDR3 length is 15 residues. V was pared by 4 bases and J by 0 bases, with 12 bases between. This CDR3 is CASSPRGSYQETQYF. The CDR3 DNA reads as TGTGCCAGCAGCCCCCGGGGTTCGTACCAAGAGACCCAGTACTTC.